Listed below are T cell receptor beta chains from one sample, sequenced in a study of shared clonotypes between healthy human individuals. Clones were sequenced by immunoSEQ multiplex PCR, and TCRdb holds only the in-frame ones, with some missing. The table has some 2.1 million clones, 85% to 95% seen once; the top ten hold more than 0.1%. Sequencing used naive CD4+ T cells sorted from blood. Source of these receptors: a man aged 18 to 29 in good health. The CDR3 runs from the conserved cysteine through the conserved F or W. Each record gives: D gene, J gene, clone size, V gene, CDR3 DNA, CDR3 protein. A D gene is named only where the DNA matches it firmly. Clone size is stated in some rows and not others, as once, few, many or a class when expanded.

. TRBJ2-2 . TRBV7-2 TGTGCCAGCAGCTTAGTTTGGAGCACCGGGGAGCTGTTTTTT CASSLVWSTGELFF
TRBD1 TRBJ1-5 . TRBV10-3 TGTGCCATCAGCGCCGACAGGGGGGGCTCGCTCGGCAATCAGCCCCAGCATTTT CAISADRGGSLGNQPQHF
TRBD1 TRBJ1-6 . TRBV18 TGTGCCAGCTCACCTACAGGGGAGGGTTCACCCCTCCACTTT CASSPTGEGSPLHF
TRBD2 TRBJ2-1 once TRBV5-1 TGCGCCAGCAGCTTGGACGCTAGCGGGTACAATGAGCAGTTCTTC CASSLDASGYNEQFF
TRBD2 TRBJ2-7 once TRBV27 TGTGCCAGCAGTTATAGACTAGCCTCCTACTACGAGCAGTACTTC CASSYRLASYYEQYF
TRBD1 TRBJ2-6 . TRBV19 TGTGCCAGTACCACAGGGGTTAAAGAGGCTGGGGCCAACGTCCTGACTTTC CASTTGVKEAGANVLTF
. TRBJ1-2 . TRBV27 TGTGCCAGAGACACGGTCGTTCATGGCTACACCTTC CARDTVVHGYTF
. TRBJ1-3 . TRBV6-1 TGTGCCAGCGCTGCCCCAGGGGCGCTCTACACCATATATTTT CASAAPGALYTIYF
. TRBJ2-1 . TRBV5-1 TGCGCCAGCAGCTTGGCACCCAACTCCTACAATGAGCAGTTCTTC CASSLAPNSYNEQFF
TRBD1 TRBJ2-7 . TRBV28 TGTGCCATCATCGAACCGGGACAGGGGGGACCCTACGAGCAGTACTTC CAIIEPGQGGPYEQYF
TRBD2 TRBJ2-7 . TRBV27 TGTGCCAGCAGTCCAAGACTAGCGGGGACCTTCTACGAGCAGTACTTC CASSPRLAGTFYEQYF
. TRBJ2-6 . TRBV7-9 TGTGCCAGCAGCCCCCGGAACCCTGGGGCCAACGTCCTGACTTTC CASSPRNPGANVLTF
. TRBJ1-1 . TRBV7-2 TGTGCCAGCAGCTTGCCCCAATTGGGGGTGGCTGAAGCTTTCTTT CASSLPQLGVAEAFF
. TRBJ2-7 . TRBV28 TGTGCCAGCAGTTTGCAGGGTGGTGGTGAGCAGTACTTC CASSLQGGGEQYF